This entry is about one TCR beta chain. This CDR3 is built from 14 residues. The germline V gene encodes CDR1 SGHNT and CDR2 YYREEE (reference sequence). The ends lost 4 bases at V and 0 bases at J; junction bases unmatched: 4. This sample was included in a study of blood T cell repertoires in COVID-19. Study summary: Sample material is recorded as cDNA or gDNA derived from T cells, B-cell-depleted T cells, or PBMCs.

Generated by immunoSEQ multiplex PCR, the TCRdb table keeps only in-frame clones and is missing some. This sample has 200,000 or so clones, with 70% to 90% found just once. This receptor was taken from a man between 60 and 75 years old with acute or convalescent COVID-19. Material for sequencing was peripheral blood. This sequence joins TRBV5-4 and TRBJ2-7, with 7 bases that match TRBD2. Here the CDR3 reads CASSPSGPSYEQYF. Written as DNA, the CDR3 is TGTGCCAGCAGCCCTAGCGGACCCTCCTACGAGCAGTACTTC.